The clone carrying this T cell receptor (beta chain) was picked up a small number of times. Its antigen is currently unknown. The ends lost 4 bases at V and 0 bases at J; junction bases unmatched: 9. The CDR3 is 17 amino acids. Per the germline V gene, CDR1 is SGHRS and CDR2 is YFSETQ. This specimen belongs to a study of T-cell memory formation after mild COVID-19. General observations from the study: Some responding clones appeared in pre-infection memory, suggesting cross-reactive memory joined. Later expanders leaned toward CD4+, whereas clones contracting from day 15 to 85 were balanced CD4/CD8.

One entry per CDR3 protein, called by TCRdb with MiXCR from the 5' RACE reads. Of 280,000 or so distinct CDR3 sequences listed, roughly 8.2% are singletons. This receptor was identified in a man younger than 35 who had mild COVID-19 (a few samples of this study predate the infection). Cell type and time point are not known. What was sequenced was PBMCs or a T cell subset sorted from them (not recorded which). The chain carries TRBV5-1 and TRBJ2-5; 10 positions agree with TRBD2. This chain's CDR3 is CASSPGSGGGYQETQYF. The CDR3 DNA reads TGCGCCAGCAGCCCCGGAAGCGGGGGGGGCTACCAAGAGACCCAGTACTTC.